One and the same sample provided the 14 T cell receptor beta chains below, sequenced in a study of blood T cell repertoires in COVID-19. The protocol was immunoSEQ multiplex PCR, while the TCRdb copy is restricted to in-frame clones and leaves out a portion. The data contain 30,000 to 40,000 clones, roughly four fifths of them singletons. The sample consisted of peripheral blood. These receptors came from a middle-aged man with acute or convalescent COVID-19.

This clone occurred a few times. V and J are TRBV27 and TRBJ1-2, with TRBD1 as a possible D gene (6 bases). The CDR3 extends over 13 amino acids. Germline-derived CDR1 and CDR2 are MNHEY and SMNVEV (reference sequence). Deletions cut 5 bases from V and 5 bases from J, with 12 bases between. The CDR3 nucleotides are TGTGCCAGCAGTCTCCAGGGGACGTATGGCTACACCTTC. Protein sequence: CASSLQGTYGYTF.

The chain joins TRBV27 to TRBJ2-1, with 10 nucleotides matching TRBD2. This CDR3 has 18 amino acids. Germline lookup yields CDR1 MNHEY and CDR2 SMNVEV (reference sequence). J lost 0 bases, V lost 5 bases, and 10 bases had no gene match. The chain's CDR3 is CASSKLAGRTSSYNEQFF. CDR3 nucleotide sequence: TGTGCCAGCAGTAAACTAGCGGGAAGAACTAGCTCCTACAATGAGCAGTTCTTC.

The gene calls are TRBV4-1 and TRBJ1-2, with D possibly being TRBD1 (5 bases). The V end lost 3 bases, the J end lost 4 bases, and 12 bases lay between the germline ends. Germline lookup yields CDR1 MGHRA and CDR2 YSYEKL. The CDR3 covers 14 residues. The DNA of the CDR3 is TGCGCCAGCAGCCAGGGGTTTCAGGGCTATGGCTACACCTTC. It specifies CASSQGFQGYGYTF.

This rearrangement joins TRBV15 to TRBJ2-5; D is uncertain. This CDR3 contains 15 residues. The V end lost 0 bases, the J end lost 1 base, and 9 bases lay between the germline ends. CDR1 and CDR2 from the germline V gene are LNHNV and YYDKDF (reference sequence). This chain's CDR3 is CATSREALIQETQYF. CDR3 bases: TGTGCCACCAGCAGAGAGGCACTAATCCAAGAGACCCAGTACTTC. Full variable domain (remainder filled in from reference TRBV15 and TRBJ2-5): DAMVIQNPRYQVTQFGKPVTLSCSQTLNHNVMYWYQQKSSQAPKLLFHYYDKDFNNEADTPDNFQSRRPNTSFCFLDIRSPGLGDTAMYLCATSREALIQETQYFGPGTRLLVL.

This CDR3 reads CASSSPDWSEQYF. CDR3 DNA sequence: TGTGCCAGCAGCTCCCCGGATTGGAGCGAGCAGTACTTC. V usage is TRBV5-6 and J usage is TRBJ2-7; unclear D gene. Germline CDR1 is SGHDT and CDR2 is YYEEEE. V lost 3 bases and J 6 bases, leaving 13 bases between the germline ends. The CDR3 is made up of 13 amino acids. Full variable domain (missing parts from reference TRBV5-6 and TRBJ2-7): DAGVTQSPTHLIKTRGQQVTLRCSPKSGHDTVSWYQQALGQGPQFIFQYYEEEERQRGNFPDRFSGHQFPNYSSELNVNALLLGDSALYLCASSSPDWSEQYFGPGTRLTVT.

V usage is TRBV14 and J usage is TRBJ2-1, with TRBD2 matching over 11 bases. The CDR3 length is 17 residues. Germline V gives CDR1 SGHDN, CDR2 FVKESK. V lost 4 bases to trimming and J lost 7 bases; unmatched junction nucleotides: 12. The CDR3 loop reads CASSLTTTSGSKNEQFF. CDR3 nucleotides: TGTGCCAGCAGCCTGACAACTACTAGCGGGAGTAAAAATGAGCAGTTCTTC.

This clone was counted between two and nine times. This sequence joins TRBV27 and TRBJ2-1; D is undetermined. This CDR3 region has 14 residues. Trimming shortened V by 2 bases and J by 6 bases, and 11 bases separated the two germline ends. Germline CDR1 and CDR2: MNHEY and SMNVEV (reference sequence). The CDR3 DNA is TGTGCCAGCAGTTTACTAGGCTGGAGCAATGAGCAGTTCTTC. Translating it yields CASSLLGWSNEQFF.

The genes are TRBV30 and TRBJ2-4; D is perhaps TRBD1 (6 bases). The germline V and J ends were trimmed by 0 bases and 6 bases, with 12 bases remaining between them. The germline gives CDR1 GTSNPN, CDR2 SVGIG (reference sequence). CDR3 size: 14 residues. Here the CDR3 DNA reads TGTGCCTGGAGTGTAGGGGGTTCAGGAAACATTCAGTACTTC. Translated: CAWSVGGSGNIQYF.

J is TRBJ1-1 and V is TRBV18, with D possibly being TRBD1 (5 bases). Looked up from germline, CDR1 is KGHSH and CDR2 is LQKENI. The CDR3 has 13 residues. V lost 6 bases to trimming and J lost 3 bases, with 11 bases between them. CDR3 coding DNA: TGTGCCAGCTCTCGTACGGGGGACACTGAAGCTTTCTTT. Protein sequence: CASSRTGDTEAFF.

The chain uses TRBV5-1 and TRBJ2-5; 8 bases map to TRBD1. Germline-derived CDR1 and CDR2 are SGHRS and YFSETQ. Unmatched junction bases numbered 7, after V lost 4 bases and J lost 5 bases. The CDR3 length is 14 residues. As DNA, the CDR3 is TGCGCCAGCAGCATGGGACAGGCGGTGGAGACCCAGTACTTC. Translation: CASSMGQAVETQYF.

The chain uses TRBV28 and TRBJ1-5; possibly TRBD1 for D (6 bases). The germline CDR1 and CDR2 sequences are MDHEN and SYDVKM. Trimming left V 2 bases short and J 7 bases short, with 12 bases between. The CDR3 extends over 14 amino acids. This CDR3 is CASSLTGRGQPQHF. The CDR3 DNA follows: TGTGCCAGCAGTTTAACAGGGCGAGGACAGCCCCAGCATTTT.

The V gene is TRBV20-1, the J gene TRBJ2-3; 9 bases line up with TRBD2. The V segment lost 3 bases and the J segment 1 base; nucleotides outside the gene matches: 17. This CDR3 spans 19 amino acids. Germline V gives CDR1 DFQATT, CDR2 SNEGSKA (reference sequence). The CDR3 DNA is TGCAGTGCTAGTAGGGGAAGCGCGGGAGGGTATCTTGGCACAGATACGCAGTATTTT. Translation: CSASRGSAGGYLGTDTQYF.

The chain is built from TRBV2 and TRBJ1-6; no clear D gene. Germline V lookup: CDR1 SNHLY, CDR2 FYNNEI. The CDR3 has 18 residues. V lost 5 bases to trimming and J lost 0 bases, with 17 bases between them. The CDR3 nucleotides are TGTGCCAGCAGTCAACTAGACGCTTCTAGCTCCTATAATTCACCCCTCCACTTT. This sequence encodes CASSQLDASSSYNSPLHF.

The chain joins TRBV19 to TRBJ1-1; TRBD1 matches 8 bases. Germline CDR1 LNHDA, CDR2 SQIVND (reference sequence). The CDR3 is 15 amino acids. The junction had 2 bases not matched to a gene; V was cut back by 1 base and J by 1 base. The CDR3 DNA sequence: TGTGCCAGTAGTATAGCAGGGGGCTGGAACACTGAAGCTTTCTTT. Its protein product is CASSIAGGWNTEAFF.